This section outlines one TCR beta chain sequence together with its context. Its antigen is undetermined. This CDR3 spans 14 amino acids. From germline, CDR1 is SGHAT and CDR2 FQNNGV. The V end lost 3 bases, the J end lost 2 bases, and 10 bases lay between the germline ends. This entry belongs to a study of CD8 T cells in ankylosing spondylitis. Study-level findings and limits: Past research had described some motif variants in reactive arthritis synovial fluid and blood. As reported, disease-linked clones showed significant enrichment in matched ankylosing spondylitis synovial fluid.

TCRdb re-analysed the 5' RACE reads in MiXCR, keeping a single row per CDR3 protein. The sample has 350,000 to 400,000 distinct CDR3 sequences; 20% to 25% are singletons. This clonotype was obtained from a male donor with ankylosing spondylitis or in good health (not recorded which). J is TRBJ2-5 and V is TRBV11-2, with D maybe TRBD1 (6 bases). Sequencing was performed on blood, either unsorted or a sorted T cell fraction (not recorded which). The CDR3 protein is CASSFVGTQETQYF. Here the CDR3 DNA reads TGTGCCAGCAGCTTTGTAGGGACACAAGAGACCCAGTACTTC.